One and the same sample provided the 19 T cell receptor beta chains below, sequenced in a study of cytomegalovirus exposure and HLA in healthy donors. Vbeta (60) and Jbeta (13) primers were used in the PCR. Measured with immunoSEQ multiplex PCR; TCRdb has only the in-frame clones, and not every one. The sample comprises 90,000 to 150,000 clones, 50% to 65% of which are singletons, and 9% to 10% rests with the top ten. The sequenced material came from PBMCs. The receptor set was obtained from a man aged 35 to 55 in good health and CMV-seropositive.

The J gene is TRBJ2-7, the V gene TRBV2; a weak D match, TRBD1 (5 bases). The V gene lost 6 bases and the J gene lost 1 base, with 10 bases spanning the gap. The CDR3 is made up of 13 amino acids. The germline V gene encodes CDR1 SNHLY and CDR2 FYNNEI. CDR3 sequence: CASSIHRSYEQYF. The CDR3 coding sequence is TGTGCCAGCAGCATTCACAGGTCCTACGAGCAGTACTTC.

On this clone itself: Within the sample, other DNA sequences also encode this same CDR3. V usage is TRBV19 and J usage is TRBJ2-2, with a possible D match to TRBD1 (6 bases). With 3 bases removed from V and 4 bases from J, the gap between germline ends came to 12 bases. The CDR3 loop spans 15 amino acids. Germline V gene lookup returns CDR1 LNHDA and CDR2 SQIVND (reference sequence). CDR3 coding DNA: TGTGCCAGTAGTATCACCGGGACACGCACCGGGGAGCTGTTTTTT. Translated: CASSITGTRTGELFF.

The J gene is TRBJ2-7, the V gene TRBV7-2; no definite D call. The CDR3 contains 11 residues. V shed 2 bases and J shed 6 bases, with 5 bases lying between them. Germline V lookup: CDR1 SGHTA, CDR2 FQGNSA. The CDR3 nucleotides are TGTGCCAGCAGCTTATTATCCGAGCAGTACTTC. Amino acid sequence: CASSLLSEQYF.

The rearrangement joins TRBV28 to TRBJ2-5, with 8 positions matching TRBD1. The CDR3 totals 15 residues. Trimming at V came to 5 bases and at J to 5 bases, leaving 10 bases not matched to a gene. Germline CDR1 and CDR2: MDHEN and SYDVKM. As DNA, the CDR3 is TGTGCCAGCAGTCCCCCCAGAACAGGGGGGGAGACCCAGTACTTC. Translating gives CASSPPRTGGETQYF. Full variable domain (rest looked up from reference TRBV28 and TRBJ2-5): DVKVTQSSRYLVKRTGEKVFLECVQDMDHENMFWYRQDPGLGLRLIYFSYDVKMKEKGDIPEGYSVSREKKERFSLILESASTNQTSMYLCASSPPRTGGETQYFGPGTRLLVL.

The chain couples TRBV5-4 to TRBJ2-3, with a weak D call TRBD2 (5 bases). CDR3 length: 15 amino acids. Germline V CDR1 and CDR2: SGHNT, YYREEE (reference sequence). Trimming stripped 1 base from V and 2 bases from J, with 11 bases between. The CDR3 here is CASSLRAGTTDTQYF. CDR3 DNA: TGTGCCAGCAGCTTGAGGGCGGGCACCACAGATACGCAGTATTTT. The variable domain in full, completed from reference TRBV5-4 and TRBJ2-3, reads ETGVTQSPTHLIKTRGQQVTLRCSSQSGHNTVSWYQQALGQGPQFIFQYYREEENGRGNFPPRFSGLQFPNYSSELNVNALELDDSALYLCASSLRAGTTDTQYFGPGTRLTVL.

The chain is built from TRBV5-1 and TRBJ1-2; 8 nucleotides match TRBD1. Germline CDR1 is SGHRS and CDR2 is YFSETQ. V was clipped by 4 bases and J by 1 base; unmatched bases: 3. CDR3 length: 14 residues. The CDR3 is CASSPGQDNYGYTF. CDR3 sequence (DNA): TGCGCCAGCAGCCCGGGACAGGATAACTATGGCTACACCTTC.

The chain is built from TRBV19 and TRBJ2-2; 12 bases agree with TRBD2. Per the germline V gene, CDR1 is LNHDA and CDR2 is SQIVND (reference sequence). The CDR3 runs 19 residues. The V and J ends lost 6 bases and 3 bases, in that order; junction bases with no gene match: 14. The CDR3 DNA reads as TGTGCCAGTAGAGTATATGGTCTAGCGGGAGGGCCGGACACCGGGGAGCTGTTTTTT. It encodes CASRVYGLAGGPDTGELFF.

This clone was recorded a few times. The chain carries TRBV28 and TRBJ1-1; TRBD1 matches 8 bases. The CDR3 totals 11 residues. V trimming: 10 bases; J trimming: 6 bases; junction bases outside the gene matches: 4. CDR1 is MDHEN, CDR2 SYDVKM, per germline. This chain's CDR3 is CATRGQAEAFF. The CDR3 DNA is TGTGCCACCAGGGGACAGGCTGAAGCTTTCTTT.

J is TRBJ2-7 and V is TRBV28, with TRBD2 as a possible D gene (5 bases). The germline CDR1 and CDR2 sequences are MDHEN and SYDVKM. This CDR3 is 14 amino acids long. Trimming pared 2 bases from V and 5 bases from J, leaving 13 bases between. CDR3 bases: TGTGCCAGCAGTTTAAGAGGGTTAAGCGACGAGCAGTACTTC. Translating it yields CASSLRGLSDEQYF.

The rearrangement links TRBV6-5 to TRBJ1-6; TRBD1 agrees at 7 bases. The junction had 7 bases not matched to a gene; V was cut back by 5 bases and J by 6 bases. Germline V gene sequence: CDR1 MNHEY, CDR2 SVGAGI. The CDR3 runs to 15 residues. CDR3: CASSPMGQFNSPLHF. The DNA for the CDR3 is TGTGCCAGCAGTCCAATGGGACAGTTTAATTCACCCCTCCACTTT.

The rearrangement joins TRBV4-1 to TRBJ2-6, with D tentatively TRBD2 (7 bases). Per the germline V gene, CDR1 is MGHRA and CDR2 is YSYEKL. CDR3 length: 18 residues. Trimming took 0 bases from V and 0 from J, leaving 12 bases between them. CDR3 loop: CASSQEGGGGSGANVLTF. The CDR3 DNA reads as TGCGCCAGCAGCCAAGAGGGGGGCGGGGGCTCTGGGGCCAACGTCCTGACTTTC.

The chain links TRBV10-3 to TRBJ2-5; unclear D gene. The ends were cut back, 4 bases at V and 5 bases at J, with 14 bases in the middle. Germline-derived CDR1 and CDR2 are ENHRY and SYGVKD. There are 14 residues in the CDR3. The CDR3: CAISGARQLETQYF. Here the CDR3 DNA reads TGTGCCATCAGTGGGGCTCGGCAGCTGGAGACCCAGTACTTC.

The V gene is TRBV6-5, the J gene TRBJ1-2; 7 bases line up with TRBD1. V trimming: 6 bases; J trimming: 4 bases; junction bases outside the gene matches: 8. Per the germline V gene, CDR1 is MNHEY and CDR2 is SVGAGI. The CDR3 sequence is 14 residues long. CDR3 bases: TGTGCCAGCAGGAGGCCGGGACAGCTCTATGGCTACACCTTC. Residues: CASRRPGQLYGYTF.

The CDR3 region has the DNA TGTGCCAGCTCACCACCGGTCGGAGTGAACACCGGGGAGCTGTTTTTT. The encoded protein is CASSPPVGVNTGELFF. This chain uses TRBV18 with TRBJ2-2, with D hard to call. CDR1 is KGHSH and CDR2 is LQKENI in the germline V gene. The CDR3 spans 16 residues. V lost 0 bases and J 1 base, leaving 9 bases between the germline ends.

The chain joins TRBV7-3 to TRBJ1-6, with D possibly being TRBD1 (6 bases). V lost 1 base and J 5 bases, leaving 9 bases between the germline ends. This CDR3 has 15 residues. Germline CDR1 is SGHTA and CDR2 is FQGTGA. The CDR3, as DNA: TGTGCCAGCAGCTTAATTGGGGACAATAATTCACCCCTCCACTTT. Translation: CASSLIGDNNSPLHF.

The chain has TRBV15 and TRBJ2-1; 9 nucleotides align to TRBD2. Germline V gene data show CDR1 as LNHNV and CDR2 as YYDKDF (reference sequence). Unmatched junction bases numbered 6, after V lost 0 bases and J lost 6 bases. The CDR3 runs 16 residues. The CDR3 DNA sequence: TGTGCCACCAGCAGAGATCCGCGGGAGGGGTTCAATGAGCAGTTCTTC. Residues: CATSRDPREGFNEQFF. Combining the CDR3 with reference TRBV15 and TRBJ2-1 gives the whole variable domain DAMVIQNPRYQVTQFGKPVTLSCSQTLNHNVMYWYQQKSSQAPKLLFHYYDKDFNNEADTPDNFQSRRPNTSFCFLDIRSPGLGDTAMYLCATSRDPREGFNEQFFGPGTRLTVL.

The rearrangement joins TRBV4-2 to TRBJ2-7; 14 nucleotides align to TRBD2. Germline CDR1 reads LGHNA; CDR2 reads YNFKEQ. V dropped 0 bases and J dropped 2; count of bases not matched to a gene: 3. The CDR3 runs to 17 residues. CDR3 sequence reads: CASSQEWTSGGTYEQYF. CDR3 coding DNA: TGTGCCAGCAGCCAAGAGTGGACTAGCGGGGGGACCTACGAGCAGTACTTC.

The sample holds a few counts of this clone. The chain uses TRBV5-6 and TRBJ1-2; D is ambiguous. The CDR3 is made up of 13 amino acids. The V end was cut by 0 bases, the J end by 8 bases, with 11 bases between. Germline V lookup: CDR1 SGHDT, CDR2 YYEEEE. The CDR3 DNA reads as TGTGCCAGCAGCTTGGAACAGCTCCACGGCTACACCTTC. Translating gives CASSLEQLHGYTF.

Many counts were recorded for this clone. The genes are TRBV5-4 and TRBJ2-2; TRBD2 might be the D (6 bases). The CDR3 contains 16 residues. The V gene lost 4 bases and the J gene lost 4 bases, with 17 bases spanning the gap. Germline CDR1 and CDR2: SGHNT and YYREEE (reference sequence). The CDR3 DNA follows: TGTGCCAGCAGCGGGTCCGAAGGGAGGAGCACCGGGGAGCTGTTTTTT. It is translated as CASSGSEGRSTGELFF. The variable domain in full, with the rest retrieved from reference TRBV5-4 and TRBJ2-2, is ETGVTQSPTHLIKTRGQQVTLRCSSQSGHNTVSWYQQALGQGPQFIFQYYREEENGRGNFPPRFSGLQFPNYSSELNVNALELDDSALYLCASSGSEGRSTGELFFGEGSRLTVL.